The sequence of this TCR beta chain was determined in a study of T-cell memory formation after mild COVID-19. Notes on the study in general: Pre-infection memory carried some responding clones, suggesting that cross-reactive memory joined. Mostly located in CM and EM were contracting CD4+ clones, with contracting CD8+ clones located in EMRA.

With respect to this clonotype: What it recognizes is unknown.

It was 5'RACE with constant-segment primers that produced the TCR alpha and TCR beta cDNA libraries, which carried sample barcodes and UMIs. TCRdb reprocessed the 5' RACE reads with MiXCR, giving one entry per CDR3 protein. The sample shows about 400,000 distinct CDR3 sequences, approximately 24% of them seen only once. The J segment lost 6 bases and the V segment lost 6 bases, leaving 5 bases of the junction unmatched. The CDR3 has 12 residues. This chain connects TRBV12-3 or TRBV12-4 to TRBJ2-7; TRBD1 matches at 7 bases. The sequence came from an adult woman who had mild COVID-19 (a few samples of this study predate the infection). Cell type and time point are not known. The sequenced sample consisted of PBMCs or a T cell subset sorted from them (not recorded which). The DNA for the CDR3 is TGTGCCAGCAGCCAAAGGGGGCTCGAGCAGTACTTC. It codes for CASSQRGLEQYF.